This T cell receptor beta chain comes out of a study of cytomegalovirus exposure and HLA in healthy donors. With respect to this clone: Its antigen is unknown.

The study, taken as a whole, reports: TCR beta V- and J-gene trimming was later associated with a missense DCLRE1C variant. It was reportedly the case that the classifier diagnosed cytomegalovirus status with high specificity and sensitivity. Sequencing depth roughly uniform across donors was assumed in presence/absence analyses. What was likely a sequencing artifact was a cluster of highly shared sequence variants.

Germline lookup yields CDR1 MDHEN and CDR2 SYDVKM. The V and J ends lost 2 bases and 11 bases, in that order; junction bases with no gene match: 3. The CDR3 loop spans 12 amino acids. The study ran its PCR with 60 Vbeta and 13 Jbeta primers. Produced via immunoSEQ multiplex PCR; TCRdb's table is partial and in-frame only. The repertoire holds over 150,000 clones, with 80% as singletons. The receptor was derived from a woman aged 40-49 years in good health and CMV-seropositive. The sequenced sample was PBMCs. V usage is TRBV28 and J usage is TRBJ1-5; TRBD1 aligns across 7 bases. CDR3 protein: CASSLGGTAQHF. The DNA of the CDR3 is TGTGCCAGCAGTTTAGGGGGGACAGCCCAGCATTTT. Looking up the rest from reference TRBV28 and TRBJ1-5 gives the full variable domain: DVKVTQSSRYLVKRTGEKVFLECVQDMDHENMFWYRQDPGLGLRLIYFSYDVKMKEKGDIPEGYSVSREKKERFSLILESASTNQTSMYLCASSLGGTAQHFGDGTRLSIL.